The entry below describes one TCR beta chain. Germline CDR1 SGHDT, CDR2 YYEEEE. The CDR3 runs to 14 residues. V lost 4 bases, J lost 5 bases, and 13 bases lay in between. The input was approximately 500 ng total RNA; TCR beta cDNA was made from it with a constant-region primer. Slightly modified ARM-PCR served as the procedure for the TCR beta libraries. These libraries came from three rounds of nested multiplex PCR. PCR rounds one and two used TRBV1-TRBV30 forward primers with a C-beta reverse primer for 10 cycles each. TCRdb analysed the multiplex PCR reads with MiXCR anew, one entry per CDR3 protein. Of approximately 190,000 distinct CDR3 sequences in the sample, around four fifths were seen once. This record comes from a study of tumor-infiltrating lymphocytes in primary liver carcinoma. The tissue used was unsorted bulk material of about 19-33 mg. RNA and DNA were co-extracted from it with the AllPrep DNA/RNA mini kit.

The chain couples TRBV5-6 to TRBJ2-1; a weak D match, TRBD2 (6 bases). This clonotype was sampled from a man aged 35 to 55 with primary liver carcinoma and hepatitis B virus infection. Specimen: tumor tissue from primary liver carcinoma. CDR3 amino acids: CASSGAVADNEQFF. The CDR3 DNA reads TGTGCCAGCAGCGGAGCAGTAGCGGACAATGAGCAGTTCTTC.